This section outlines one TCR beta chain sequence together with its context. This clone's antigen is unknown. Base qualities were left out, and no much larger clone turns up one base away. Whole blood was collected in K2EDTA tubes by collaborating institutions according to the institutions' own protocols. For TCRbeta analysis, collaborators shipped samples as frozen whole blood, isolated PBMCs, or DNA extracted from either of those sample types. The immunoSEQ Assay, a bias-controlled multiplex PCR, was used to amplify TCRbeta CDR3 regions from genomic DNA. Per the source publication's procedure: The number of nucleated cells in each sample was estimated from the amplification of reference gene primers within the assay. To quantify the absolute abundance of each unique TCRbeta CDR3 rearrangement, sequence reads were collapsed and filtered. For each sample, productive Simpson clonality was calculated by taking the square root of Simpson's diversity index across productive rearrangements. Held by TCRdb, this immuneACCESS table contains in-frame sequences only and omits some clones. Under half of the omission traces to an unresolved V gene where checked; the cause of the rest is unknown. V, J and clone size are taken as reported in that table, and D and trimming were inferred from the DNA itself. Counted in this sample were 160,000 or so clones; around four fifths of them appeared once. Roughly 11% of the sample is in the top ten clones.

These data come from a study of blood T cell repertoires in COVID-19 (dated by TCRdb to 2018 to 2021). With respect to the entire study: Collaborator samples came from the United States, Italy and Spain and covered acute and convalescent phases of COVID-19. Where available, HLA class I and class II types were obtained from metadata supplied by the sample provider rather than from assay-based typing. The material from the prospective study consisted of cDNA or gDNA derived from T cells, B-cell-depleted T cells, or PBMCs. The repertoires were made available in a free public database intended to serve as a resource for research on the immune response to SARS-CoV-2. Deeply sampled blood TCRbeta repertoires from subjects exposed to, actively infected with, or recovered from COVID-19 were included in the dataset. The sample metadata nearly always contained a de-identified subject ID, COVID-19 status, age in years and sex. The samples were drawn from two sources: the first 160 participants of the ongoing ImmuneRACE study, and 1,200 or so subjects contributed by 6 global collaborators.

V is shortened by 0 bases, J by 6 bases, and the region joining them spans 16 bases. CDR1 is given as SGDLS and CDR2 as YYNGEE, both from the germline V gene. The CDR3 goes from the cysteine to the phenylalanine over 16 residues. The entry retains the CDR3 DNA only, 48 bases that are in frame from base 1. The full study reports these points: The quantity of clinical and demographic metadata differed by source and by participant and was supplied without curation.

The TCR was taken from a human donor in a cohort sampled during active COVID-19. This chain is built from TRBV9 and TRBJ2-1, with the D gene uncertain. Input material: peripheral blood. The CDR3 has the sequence CASSVENSLLVNEQFF. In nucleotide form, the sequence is TGTGCCAGCAGCGTAGAAAATTCACTGCTGGTCAATGAGCAGTTCTTC.